These T cell receptor beta chains were read from a single sample in a study of identical twins. One entry per CDR3 protein, called by TCRdb with MiXCR from the 5' RACE reads. The sample carries 650,000 to 750,000 distinct CDR3 sequences, approximately 21% recorded once. The sample also formed part of further work on T cells expressing NK-cell markers.

Sequenced: PBMCs. The receptors derive from a woman younger than 35 in good health. Both conserved end residues are part of each CDR3. D genes are given only for firm matches. Clone size is given for some rows only: seen once, a few or many times, or a class if the clone is expanded.

>TRBJ2-1|TRBD2|NA|TRBV7-7
CASSLGGGAFNEQFF
TGTGCTAGCAGCTTAGGCGGGGGGGCCTTCAATGAGCAGTTCTTC
>TRBJ2-3|NA|few|TRBV20-1
CSASQSADTQYF
TGCAGTGCTAGTCAAAGTGCAGATACGCAGTATTTT
>TRBJ2-5|NA|many|TRBV14
CASSRNSNQETQYF
TGTGCCAGCAGCCGCAACAGTAACCAAGAGACCCAGTACTTC
>TRBJ2-2|NA|many|TRBV9
CASSVEGSGPPYTGELFF
TGTGCCAGCAGCGTAGAAGGTTCGGGGCCGCCTTACACCGGGGAGCTGTTTTTT
>TRBJ2-1|NA|few|TRBV5-1
CASSLVNGGQFF
TGCGCCAGCAGCTTGGTAAATGGGGGGCAGTTCTTC
>TRBJ2-4|NA|NA|TRBV20-1
CSAPAEGRAKNIQYF
TGCAGTGCCCCCGCGGAGGGACGAGCCAAAAACATTCAGTACTTC
>TRBJ2-1|NA|NA|TRBV12-3/TRBV12-4
CASSPPSDSYNEQFF
TGTGCCAGCAGCCCCCCCTCCGACTCCTACAATGAGCAGTTCTTC
>TRBJ2-5|TRBD2|few|TRBV20-1
CSASPSGQETQYF
TGCAGTGCTAGCCCTAGCGGCCAAGAGACCCAGTACTTC
>TRBJ2-7|NA|NA|TRBV9
CASSPHPDESYEQYF
TGTGCCAGCAGCCCCCACCCGGACGAGTCCTACGAGCAGTACTTC
>TRBJ2-5|NA|many|TRBV29-1
CSVATGLRETQYF
TGCAGCGTCGCCACAGGGTTAAGAGAGACCCAGTACTTC
>TRBJ2-1|TRBD1|few|TRBV6-5
CASSLPGQGADEQFF
TGTGCCAGCAGTTTACCGGGACAGGGGGCCGATGAGCAGTTCTTC
>TRBJ1-2|NA|few|TRBV20-1
CSARDTTGPYGYTF
TGCAGTGCTAGAGATACTACAGGGCCCTATGGCTACACCTTC
>TRBJ2-1|TRBD2|NA|TRBV6-2/TRBV6-3
CASSWELAGYNEQFF
TGTGCCAGCAGTTGGGAGCTAGCGGGGTACAATGAGCAGTTCTTC
>TRBJ2-1|NA|NA|TRBV12-3/TRBV12-4
CASSPQGGAYNEQFF
TGTGCCAGCAGTCCCCAGGGCGGAGCCTACAATGAGCAGTTCTTC
>TRBJ1-3|NA|few|TRBV20-1
CSAKPPLSGNTIYF
TGCAGTGCTAAGCCACCCCTCTCTGGAAACACCATATATTTT
>TRBJ2-7|NA|NA|TRBV28
CASTGNLYEQYF
TGTGCCAGCACCGGTAACCTCTACGAGCAGTACTTC
>TRBJ1-2|NA|NA|TRBV20-1
CSAGRTVSGRGYTF
TGCAGTGCTGGCCGGACCGTCTCCGGGCGTGGCTACACCTTC
>TRBJ2-2|NA|NA|TRBV30
CAWSLPGELFF
TGTGCCTGGAGTCTCCCCGGGGAGCTGTTTTTT
>TRBJ2-1|TRBD2|many|TRBV20-1
CSAPGTTSALYNEQFF
TGCAGTGCTCCCGGGACGACTAGCGCCCTCTACAATGAGCAGTTCTTC
>TRBJ1-2|NA|NA|TRBV4-2
CAMSPGLLCYGYTF
TGTGCCATGAGCCCTGGGCTCCTCTGCTATGGCTACACCTTC
>TRBJ2-1|TRBD2|once|TRBV6-5
CASSYSPGLAGINEQFF
TGTGCCAGCAGTTACTCGCCGGGACTAGCGGGGATCAATGAGCAGTTCTTC
>TRBJ2-1|NA|few|TRBV5-1
CASSLTEGEQFF
TGCGCCAGCAGCTTGACGGAAGGAGAGCAGTTCTTC
>TRBJ2-5|NA|NA|TRBV6-5
CAIPPKGTQYF
TGTGCCATCCCACCGAAGGGGACCCAGTACTTC
>TRBJ2-3|TRBD2|few|TRBV5-1
CASSRSGTTGDTQYF
TGCGCCAGCAGCCGGAGCGGGACCACCGGAGATACGCAGTATTTT
>TRBJ2-1|NA|NA|TRBV25-1
CASGSGGSLGEQFF
TGTGCCAGCGGATCTGGGGGGTCACTGGGCGAGCAGTTCTTC
>TRBJ1-1|NA|many|TRBV29-1
CSVHYRENTEAFF
TGCAGCGTCCATTACAGGGAGAACACTGAAGCTTTCTTT
>TRBJ1-1|NA|NA|TRBV10-2
CASSERQTSTEAFF
TGCGCCAGCAGTGAGAGACAAACGAGTACTGAAGCTTTCTTT
>TRBJ2-1|TRBD1|NA|TRBV11-3
CASSSWSDRENEQFF
TGTGCCAGCAGCTCGTGGTCTGACAGGGAGAATGAGCAGTTCTTC
>TRBJ2-5|TRBD2|many|TRBV12-3/TRBV12-4
CASTGTSGSGETQYF
TGTGCCAGCACCGGGACTAGCGGGAGTGGAGAGACCCAGTACTTC
>TRBJ2-7|NA|few|TRBV20-1
CSAYQGLYEQYF
TGCAGTGCTTATCAGGGGTTGTACGAGCAGTACTTC
>TRBJ2-2|NA|few|TRBV12-3/TRBV12-4
CASSPPTWNTGELFF
TGTGCCAGCAGCCCACCGACCTGGAACACCGGGGAGCTGTTTTTT
>TRBJ2-3|NA|many|TRBV7-2
CASSFPGLTDTQYF
TGTGCCAGCAGCTTCCCGGGGCTCACAGATACGCAGTATTTT
>TRBJ2-3|NA|few|TRBV5-1
CASSTPGPSTDTQYF
TGCGCCAGCAGCACGCCGGGACCTAGCACAGATACGCAGTATTTT
>TRBJ2-5|TRBD1|few|TRBV7-2
CASSLDRGRETQYF
TGTGCCAGCAGCTTAGACAGGGGTCGAGAGACCCAGTACTTC
>TRBJ2-1|NA|NA|TRBV5-1
CASSLDPRPKFF
TGCGCCAGCAGCTTGGATCCTCGTCCGAAGTTCTTC
>TRBJ2-1|NA|many|TRBV7-9
CASSLGGSTENNEQFF
TGTGCCAGCAGCTTAGGGGGAAGCACCGAGAACAATGAGCAGTTCTTC
>TRBJ1-4|TRBD1|NA|TRBV20-1
CSASRGQGEKLFF
TGCAGTGCTAGCCGGGGACAGGGGGAAAAACTGTTTTTT